This T cell receptor (beta chain) was captured by sequencing in a study of T cells in Graves' hyperthyroidism and ophthalmopathy. Across the whole study: Peripheral blood draws took place at initial diagnosis, ahead of any treatment.

Amplified TCR beta CDR3 regions derived from RNA transcripts. A first-round RT-PCR of the TCR CDR3 used the HTBI primer set. TCRdb called the multiplex PCR reads again in MiXCR, with one record for every CDR3 protein. The profile shows hundreds of thousands of distinct CDR3 sequences, around 21% of them singletons. This CDR3 spans 15 amino acids. CDR1 and CDR2 (germline): GTSNPN, SVGIG (reference sequence). Germline trimming cut 8 bases from V and 1 base from J; bases unmatched to any gene: 6. This clonotype appeared many times. The gene calls are TRBV30 and TRBJ2-1, with 12 nucleotides matching TRBD2. This receptor was taken from a man between 25 and 39 years old with Graves' ophthalmopathy. Sequencing input: blood. CDR3 DNA: TGTGCCCGATCAACTAGCGGGAGGTCCTACAATGAGCAGTTCTTC. This codes for CARSTSGRSYNEQFF.